The sample holds a few counts of the clone carrying this TCR beta chain. Researchers built TCR beta libraries using quantitative 5'-RACE with molecular barcodes. TCRdb re-derived calls from the 5' RACE reads in MiXCR, one entry per CDR3 protein. The sample has 250,000 to 400,000 distinct CDR3 sequences, 11% seen once. This CDR3 has 18 residues. In germline, CDR1 is MNHEY, CDR2 SMNVEV (reference sequence). V was clipped by 6 bases and J by 3 bases; unmatched bases: 14. The sample originates from a study of CD8 T cells in ankylosing spondylitis. The TCR sequence derives from a female donor with ankylosing spondylitis or in good health (not recorded which). The rearrangement joins TRBV27 to TRBJ2-7, with 13 positions matching TRBD2. Sequencing used blood, either unsorted or a sorted T cell fraction (not recorded which). The CDR3 DNA is TGTGCCAGCAGCCCGGGACTAGCGGGACCCCCCTCTCTCTACGAGCAGTACTTC. This gives the protein CASSPGLAGPPSLYEQYF.